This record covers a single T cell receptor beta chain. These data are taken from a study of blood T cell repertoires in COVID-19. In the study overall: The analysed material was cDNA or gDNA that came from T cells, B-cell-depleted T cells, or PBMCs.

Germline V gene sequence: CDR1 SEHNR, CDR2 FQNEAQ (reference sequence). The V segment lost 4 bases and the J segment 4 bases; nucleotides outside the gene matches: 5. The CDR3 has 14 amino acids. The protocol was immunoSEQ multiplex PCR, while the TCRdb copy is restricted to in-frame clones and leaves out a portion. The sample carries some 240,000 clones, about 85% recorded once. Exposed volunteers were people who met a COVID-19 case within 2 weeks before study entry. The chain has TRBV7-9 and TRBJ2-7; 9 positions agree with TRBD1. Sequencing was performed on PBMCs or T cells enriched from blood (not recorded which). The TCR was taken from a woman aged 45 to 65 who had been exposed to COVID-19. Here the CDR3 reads CASSSRDRAYEQYF. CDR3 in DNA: TGTGCCAGCAGCTCCCGGGACAGGGCGTACGAGCAGTACTTC.